These T cell receptor beta chains were read from a single sample in a study of cytomegalovirus exposure and HLA in healthy donors. Clones were read by immunoSEQ multiplex PCR, and TCRdb kept only the in-frame ones, dropping some. The table shows roughly 120,000 clones, with approximately 80% occurring only once. Sequencing was performed on PBMCs. The source is a man aged 18 to 29 in good health and CMV-seropositive. The CDR3 runs from the conserved cysteine through the conserved F or W. Each record gives: D gene, J gene, V gene, clone size, CDR3 DNA, CDR3 protein. D genes are given only for firm matches. Not all rows give a size; the values are once, few, many and, for expanded clones, a class.

. TRBJ1-2 TRBV11-2 . TGTGCCAGCAGCTTAGCCGGACAATCCTATGGCTACACCTTC CASSLAGQSYGYTF
TRBD2 TRBJ2-1 TRBV4-2 . TGTGCCAGCAGCTTGGGACTAGCGTCTTACAATGAGCAGTTCTTC CASSLGLASYNEQFF
. TRBJ1-1 TRBV19 . TGTGCCAGTAGTACAATTGTAACACAGAGGAACACTGAAGCTTTCTTT CASSTIVTQRNTEAFF
TRBD1 TRBJ2-7 TRBV6-5 . TGTGCCAGCAGATTGGGACAGGGGTCCTCCTACGAGCAGTACTTC CASRLGQGSSYEQYF
TRBD1 TRBJ1-2 TRBV28 . TGTGCCAGCAGTTTAGGTGGGACAGTCTATGGCTACACCTTC CASSLGGTVYGYTF
TRBD1 TRBJ1-3 TRBV4-1 . TGCGCCAGCAGCCAATTTGGAGGGGGCGCATCTGGAAACACCATATATTTT CASSQFGGGASGNTIYF
. TRBJ1-1 TRBV29-1 once TGCAGCGTCGTGGGACACACGAACACTGAAGCTTTCTTT CSVVGHTNTEAFF
TRBD1 TRBJ1-1 TRBV5-1 . TGCGCCAGCAGCTTGCTGCAGGGGGCTTACACTGAGGCTTTCTTT CASSLLQGAYTEAFF
. TRBJ1-1 TRBV9 . TGTGCCAGCAGCGGGGGGGGGAACACTGAAGCTTTCTTT CASSGGGNTEAFF
TRBD1 TRBJ1-2 TRBV29-1 . TGCAGCGCCCCAGGGCCAGGGGGCTATGGCTACACCTTC CSAPGPGGYGYTF
TRBD2 TRBJ2-7 TRBV5-1 . TGCGCCAGCAGTCATACCGTGGGACTAGCGGGATCGTACGAGCAGTACTTC CASSHTVGLAGSYEQYF
TRBD1 TRBJ2-7 TRBV18 . TGTGCCAGCTCACCGTCACAGGGGCGCTACGAGCAGTACTTC CASSPSQGRYEQYF
. TRBJ2-2 TRBV25-1 . TGTGCCAGCAGTGGTCCTGGCCGCCGGAACACCGGGGAGCTGTTTTTT CASSGPGRRNTGELFF
. TRBJ1-5 TRBV2 . TGTGCCAGCAGGGCTGACAGCCGCAATCAGCCCCAGCATTTT CASRADSRNQPQHF
. TRBJ1-2 TRBV28 . TGTGCCAGCATCCTGGGGGGAGCTAACTATGGCTACACCTTC CASILGGANYGYTF
. TRBJ2-1 TRBV9 . TGTGCCAGCAGCGTGGCAGGGCTGAATGAGCAGTTCTTC CASSVAGLNEQFF
TRBD2 TRBJ2-1 TRBV27 . TGTGCCAGCAGGGACCGACTAGCGGGAGGGCCTATGGTGGATGAGCAGTTCTTC CASRDRLAGGPMVDEQFF
TRBD2 TRBJ2-1 TRBV9 . TGTGCCAGCAGCGTACTTAGCGGGAGGGAGGAGCAGTTCTTC CASSVLSGREEQFF
TRBD1 TRBJ1-2 TRBV14 . TGTGCCAGCAGCCTACAGGGGGTCATAAACTATGGCTACACCTTC CASSLQGVINYGYTF
. TRBJ1-1 TRBV7-2 few TGTGCCAGCAGCTTACGCAGGGCGAACACTGAAGCTTTCTTT CASSLRRANTEAFF
. TRBJ2-2 TRBV27 few TGTGCCAGCAGTTTATTTACAGATAACACCGGGGAGCTGTTTTTT CASSLFTDNTGELFF
TRBD1 TRBJ1-2 TRBV5-1 once TGCGCCAGCAGCTTGGTACAGGGGGGGCCTTATGGCTACACCTTC CASSLVQGGPYGYTF
TRBD2 TRBJ2-1 TRBV6-5 . TGTGCCAGCAGTTACGTAGCGGGAGGCGTCAATGAGCAGTTCTTC CASSYVAGGVNEQFF
. TRBJ1-3 TRBV7-8 . TGTGCCAGCAGCTTCATCAGTAACTCTGGAAACACCATATATTTT CASSFISNSGNTIYF
. TRBJ2-5 TRBV5-1 . TGCGCCAGCAGCTTGGAGGTTTTGACACAGAAAGAGACCCAGTACTTC CASSLEVLTQKETQYF
TRBD1 TRBJ1-4 TRBV5-5 few TGTGCCAGCAGCTCGGGACAGCTTAATGAAAAACTGTTTTTT CASSSGQLNEKLFF
. TRBJ2-1 TRBV27 . TGTGCCAGCAGTCTTAGCACCCCCTACAATGAGCAGTTCTTC CASSLSTPYNEQFF
. TRBJ2-7 TRBV25-1 . TGTGCCAGCAGGAGTTTGGGCAAAGGCAACGAGCAGTACTTC CASRSLGKGNEQYF
TRBD1 TRBJ2-1 TRBV7-6 once TGTGCCAGCAGCTTAGGACAGGGCGCCTACAATGAGCAGTTCTTC CASSLGQGAYNEQFF
TRBD1 TRBJ1-2 TRBV6-5 . TGTGCCAGCAGAAGAAACAGGGGGGGAGGCTACACCTTC CASRRNRGGGYTF
TRBD1 TRBJ1-1 TRBV10-3 . TGTGCCATCAGTGAAGGGACAGGGCGGGCTTTCTTT CAISEGTGRAFF
TRBD1 TRBJ1-2 TRBV6-1 . TGTGCCAGCAGTGCGGGACAGGGGAATTACGGCTACACCTTC CASSAGQGNYGYTF
. TRBJ2-7 TRBV2 . TGTGCCAGCCAGCGGGTGGAGCGAGGCGAGCAGTACTTC CASQRVERGEQYF
TRBD1 TRBJ2-7 TRBV4-1 few TGCGCCAGCAGCCTCTTATGGGGGACAGGGGGTGGAAGCGAGCAGTACTTC CASSLLWGTGGGSEQYF
TRBD1 TRBJ2-1 TRBV29-1 . TGCAGCGTCTCCCGGGACAGGGATTACAATGAGCAGTTCTTC CSVSRDRDYNEQFF